Each of the 4 T cell receptor beta chains below was sequenced from the same sample in a study of post-analysis software for immune sequencing data. Study-wide results and limits: Five or six TRBV segments were more frequent in patients than controls; TRBV5-6, TRBV5-1 and TRBV20-1 belonged to this group.

Unique-molecular-identifier-tagged TCR beta cDNA libraries were used. TCRdb recomputed calls from the PCR reads with MiXCR, one row per CDR3 protein. The sample shows 820,000 or so distinct CDR3 sequences, roughly 50% of them seen only once. Their antigens are not known. The sample consisted of blood. The receptors originated from a girl between 10 and 17 years old with multiple sclerosis.

The genes are TRBV15 and TRBJ2-7; TRBD2 agrees at 8 bases. The CDR3 is 15 amino acids. From germline, CDR1 is LNHNV and CDR2 YYDKDF (reference sequence). V lost 1 base to trimming and J lost 3 bases; unmatched junction nucleotides: 5. This CDR3 reads CATSRATSGVYEQYF. The DNA for the CDR3 is TGTGCCACCAGCAGAGCCACTAGCGGAGTCTACGAGCAGTACTTC.

This chain links TRBV6-2 or TRBV6-3 with TRBJ2-1; 7 bases map to TRBD2. The CDR3 has 20 amino acids. After removal of 1 base from V and 0 bases from J, the junction contained 15 bases not matched to a gene. The germline gives CDR1 MNHEY, CDR2 SVGEGT. The CDR3 nucleotides are TGTGCCAGCAGTTACTTACTCGATATAAGGCGGGGGAGCTCCTACAATGAGCAGTTCTTC. Protein: CASSYLLDIRRGSSYNEQFF.

V and J are TRBV20-1 and TRBJ1-2; TRBD1 matches at 12 bases. Germline CDR1 reads DFQATT; CDR2 reads SNEGSKA (reference sequence). CDR3 length: 17 residues. J gave up 4 bases and V 0 bases, and 9 bases lay outside the gene matches. CDR3 sequence reads: CSAREPGQGALGYGYTF. Here the CDR3 DNA reads TGCAGTGCTAGAGAGCCGGGACAGGGGGCGCTCGGCTATGGCTACACCTTC.

This clonotype has a handful of counts. The chain recombines TRBV7-2 with TRBJ2-5; D may be TRBD2 (6 bases). The V end lost 4 bases, the J end lost 3 bases, and 18 bases lay between the germline ends. The length of the CDR3 is 16 residues. Germline-derived CDR1 and CDR2 are SGHTA and FQGNSA. The CDR3 nucleotides read TGTGCCAGCAGCTCACGGAGGGGCCTGCGAGAAGAGACCCAGTACTTC. It encodes CASSSRRGLREETQYF.